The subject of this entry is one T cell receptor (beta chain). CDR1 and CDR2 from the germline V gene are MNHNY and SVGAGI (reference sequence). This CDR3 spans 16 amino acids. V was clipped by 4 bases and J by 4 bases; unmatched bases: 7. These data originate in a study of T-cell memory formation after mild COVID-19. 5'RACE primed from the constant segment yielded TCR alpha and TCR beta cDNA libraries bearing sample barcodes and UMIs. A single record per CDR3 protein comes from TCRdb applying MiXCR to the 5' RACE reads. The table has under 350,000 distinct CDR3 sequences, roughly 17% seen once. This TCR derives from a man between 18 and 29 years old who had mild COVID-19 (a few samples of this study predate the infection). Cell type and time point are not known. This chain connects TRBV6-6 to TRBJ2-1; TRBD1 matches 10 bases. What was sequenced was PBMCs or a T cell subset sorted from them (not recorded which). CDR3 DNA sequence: TGTGCCAGCAGTTCGATCCCGGGACAGGGGTACAATGAGCAGTTCTTC. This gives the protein CASSSIPGQGYNEQFF.